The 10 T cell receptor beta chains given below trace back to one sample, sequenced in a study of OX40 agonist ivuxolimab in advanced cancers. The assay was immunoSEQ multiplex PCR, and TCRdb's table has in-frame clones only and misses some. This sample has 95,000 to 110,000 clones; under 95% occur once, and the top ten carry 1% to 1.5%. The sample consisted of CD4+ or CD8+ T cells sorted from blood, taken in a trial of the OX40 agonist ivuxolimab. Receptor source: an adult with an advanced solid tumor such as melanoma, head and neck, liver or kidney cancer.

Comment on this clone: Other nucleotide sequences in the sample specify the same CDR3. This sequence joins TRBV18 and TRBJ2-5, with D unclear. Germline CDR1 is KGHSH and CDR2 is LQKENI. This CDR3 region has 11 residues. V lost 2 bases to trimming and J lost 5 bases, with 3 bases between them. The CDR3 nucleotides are TGTGCCAGCTCACCAGAGGAGACCCAGTACTTC. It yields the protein CASSPEETQYF.

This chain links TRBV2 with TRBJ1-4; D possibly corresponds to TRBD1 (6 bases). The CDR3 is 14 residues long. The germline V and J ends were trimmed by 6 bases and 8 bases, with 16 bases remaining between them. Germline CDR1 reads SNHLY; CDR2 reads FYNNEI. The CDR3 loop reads CASSRGQGREKLFF. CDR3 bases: TGTGCCAGCAGCCGGGGGCAGGGGAGGGAAAAACTGTTTTTT.

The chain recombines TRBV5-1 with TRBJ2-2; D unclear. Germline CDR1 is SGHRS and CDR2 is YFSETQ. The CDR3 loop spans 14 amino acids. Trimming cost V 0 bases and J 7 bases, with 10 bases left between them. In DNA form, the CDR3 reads TGCGCCAGCAGCTTGGAAGGAGTCGGCGGGGAGCTGTTTTTT. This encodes CASSLEGVGGELFF.

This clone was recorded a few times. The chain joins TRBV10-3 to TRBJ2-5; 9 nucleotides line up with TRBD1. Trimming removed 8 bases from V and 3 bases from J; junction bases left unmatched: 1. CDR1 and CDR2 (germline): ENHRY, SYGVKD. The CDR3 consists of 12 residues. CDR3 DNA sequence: TGTGCCATCGGACAGGGGAAAGAGACCCAGTACTTC. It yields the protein CAIGQGKETQYF.

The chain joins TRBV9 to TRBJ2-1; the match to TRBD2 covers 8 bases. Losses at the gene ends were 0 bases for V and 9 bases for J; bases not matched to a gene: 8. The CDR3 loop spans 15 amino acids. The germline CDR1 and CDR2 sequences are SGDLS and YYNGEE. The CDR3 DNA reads TGTGCCAGCAGCGTAGAAGGCACTAGCGGAGCTGAGCAGTTCTTC. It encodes CASSVEGTSGAEQFF.

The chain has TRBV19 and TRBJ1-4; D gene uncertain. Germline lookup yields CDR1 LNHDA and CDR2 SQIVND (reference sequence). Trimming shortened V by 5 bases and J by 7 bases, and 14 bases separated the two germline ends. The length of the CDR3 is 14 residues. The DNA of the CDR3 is TGTGCCAGTAGTCGTCAGGTCGTTGGTGAAAAACTGTTTTTT. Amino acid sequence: CASSRQVVGEKLFF.

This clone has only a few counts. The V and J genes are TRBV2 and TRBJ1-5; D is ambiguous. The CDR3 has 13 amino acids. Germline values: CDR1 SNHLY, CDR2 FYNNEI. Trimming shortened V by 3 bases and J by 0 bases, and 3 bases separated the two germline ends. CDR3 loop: CASSDHSNQPQHF. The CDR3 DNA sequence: TGTGCCAGCAGTGATCATAGCAATCAGCCCCAGCATTTT.

The CDR3 coding sequence is TGTGCCTGGAGGGGGGACAGGAAAGAGACCCAGTACTTC. Its protein is CAWRGDRKETQYF. The chain recombines TRBV30 with TRBJ2-5; 8 bases are shared with TRBD1. The CDR3 contains 13 residues. With 3 bases clipped from V and 3 bases from J, the junction kept 3 bases outside the gene matches. CDR1 is GTSNPN, CDR2 SVGIG, per germline (reference sequence). Based on the CDR3 plus reference TRBV30 and TRBJ2-5, the full variable domain is SQTIHQWPATLVQPVGSPLSLECTVEGTSNPNLYWYRQAAGRGLQLLFYSVGIGQISSEVPQNLSASRPQDRQFILSSKKLLLSDSGFYLCAWRGDRKETQYFGPGTRLLVL.

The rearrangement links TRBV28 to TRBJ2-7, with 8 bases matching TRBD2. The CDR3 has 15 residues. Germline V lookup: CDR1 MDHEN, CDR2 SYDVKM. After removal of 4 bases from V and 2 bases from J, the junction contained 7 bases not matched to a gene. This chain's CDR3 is CASSYWYSGTYEQYF. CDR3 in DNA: TGTGCCAGCAGTTACTGGTATAGCGGGACCTACGAGCAGTACTTC.

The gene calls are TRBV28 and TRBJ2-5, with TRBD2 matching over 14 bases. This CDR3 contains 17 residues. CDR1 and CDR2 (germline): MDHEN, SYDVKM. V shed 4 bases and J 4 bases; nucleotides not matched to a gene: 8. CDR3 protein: CASSSSPTSGRGETQYF. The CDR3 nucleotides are TGTGCCAGCAGTTCATCCCCGACTAGCGGGAGGGGAGAGACCCAGTACTTC. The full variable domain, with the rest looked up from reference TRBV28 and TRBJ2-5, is DVKVTQSSRYLVKRTGEKVFLECVQDMDHENMFWYRQDPGLGLRLIYFSYDVKMKEKGDIPEGYSVSREKKERFSLILESASTNQTSMYLCASSSSPTSGRGETQYFGPGTRLLVL.